The present TCR beta chain was sequenced within a study of T cells after posttransplantation cyclophosphamide. The related graft donor's blood sample was taken on the day of bone marrow donation. V dropped 6 bases and J dropped 6 bases, with 11 bases sitting between them. The CDR3 loop spans 13 amino acids. Germline loops: CDR1 LNHDA, CDR2 SQIVND (reference sequence). The data were produced by immunoSEQ multiplex PCR, yet TCRdb's version contains in-frame clones alone and is incomplete. Seen here are some 64,000 clones, around 93% observed once, and the top ten hold 2.5% to 3%. Points from the study as a whole: Tissue-infiltrating T cells from skin or gut overlapped little with blood T cells. Later blood repertoires were often dominated by clones from the donor CD8+ memory compartment. After PTCy, TRB diversity resembled that of CNI/methotrexate controls.

A word on this clone: No antigen is known for it.

The sequence came from a woman aged 25 to 39 in good health and a related stem cell transplant donor. The source material was PBMCs. The chain has TRBV19 and TRBJ2-2; D gene ambiguous. The CDR3 sequence: CASRTYEAGELFF. The CDR3 DNA reads TGTGCCAGTAGAACTTACGAAGCCGGGGAGCTGTTTTTT.